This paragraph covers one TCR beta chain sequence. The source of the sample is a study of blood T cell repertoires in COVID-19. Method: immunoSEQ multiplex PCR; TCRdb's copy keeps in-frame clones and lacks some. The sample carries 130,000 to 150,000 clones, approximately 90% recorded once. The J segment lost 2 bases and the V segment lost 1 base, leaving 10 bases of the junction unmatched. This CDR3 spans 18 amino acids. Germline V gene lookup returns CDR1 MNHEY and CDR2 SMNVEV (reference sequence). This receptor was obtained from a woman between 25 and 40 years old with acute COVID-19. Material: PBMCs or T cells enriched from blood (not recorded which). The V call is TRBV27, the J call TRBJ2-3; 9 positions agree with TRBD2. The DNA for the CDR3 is TGTGCCAGCAGTTTATTCTCGACTAGCGGTCTTGACACAGATACGCAGTATTTT. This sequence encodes CASSLFSTSGLDTDTQYF.